Listed below are T cell receptor beta chains from one sample, sequenced in a study of T cells in localized non-small cell lung cancer. Data came from immunoSEQ multiplex PCR; TCRdb stores just in-frame clones and leaves some out. This sample has about 70,000 clones; approximately 87% occur once, and the top ten carry 21%. This specimen consisted of peripheral blood, obtained before any cancer treatment. These receptors came from a male donor at least 60 years old with stage III squamous cell lung carcinoma. The CDR3 runs from the conserved cysteine through the conserved F or W. Each record gives: V gene, CDR3 length, D gene, clone size, J gene, CDR3 protein, CDR3 DNA. The D gene is left open where the match is weak. Expanded clones get a size class; other rows say once, few or many, or leave the size out.

V gene: TRBV5-5
CDR3 length: 14
D gene: .
clone size: .
J gene: TRBJ1-4
CDR3 protein: CASSLSGRSEKLFF
CDR3 DNA: TGTGCCAGCAGCTTGTCCGGGCGCAGTGAAAAACTGTTTTTT

V gene: TRBV10-3
CDR3 length: 13
D gene: .
clone size: .
J gene: TRBJ1-4
CDR3 protein: CATSAGDNEKLFF
CDR3 DNA: TGTGCCACCTCAGCGGGTGATAATGAAAAACTGTTTTTT

V gene: TRBV18
CDR3 length: 16
D gene: TRBD2
clone size: .
J gene: TRBJ2-2
CDR3 protein: CASSPPGLVKTGELFF
CDR3 DNA: TGTGCCAGCTCACCACCGGGACTAGTCAAGACCGGGGAGCTGTTTTTT

V gene: TRBV14
CDR3 length: 15
D gene: .
clone size: .
J gene: TRBJ1-6
CDR3 protein: CASSQQGSLNSPLHF
CDR3 DNA: TGTGCCAGCAGCCAACAGGGTTCCCTAAATTCACCCCTCCACTTT

V gene: TRBV11-3
CDR3 length: 14
D gene: TRBD1
clone size: .
J gene: TRBJ2-3
CDR3 protein: CASSASGTGDTQYF
CDR3 DNA: TGTGCCAGCAGCGCCTCTGGGACAGGAGATACGCAGTATTTT

V gene: TRBV7-2
CDR3 length: 16
D gene: TRBD2
clone size: .
J gene: TRBJ2-3
CDR3 protein: CASSPWGTSGRDTQYF
CDR3 DNA: TGTGCCAGCAGCCCTTGGGGGACTAGCGGCAGAGATACGCAGTATTTT

V gene: TRBV6-1
CDR3 length: 14
D gene: TRBD1
clone size: .
J gene: TRBJ1-2
CDR3 protein: CASSRDRVVYGYTF
CDR3 DNA: TGTGCCAGCAGTCGGGACAGGGTGGTATATGGCTACACCTTC

V gene: TRBV28
CDR3 length: 16
D gene: .
clone size: once
J gene: TRBJ1-6
CDR3 protein: CASSGSQSFYNSPLHF
CDR3 DNA: TGTGCCAGCAGTGGGTCCCAGTCCTTTTATAATTCACCCCTCCACTTT

V gene: TRBV6-1
CDR3 length: 11
D gene: .
clone size: .
J gene: TRBJ2-5
CDR3 protein: CASMLGGTQYF
CDR3 DNA: TGTGCCAGCATGCTAGGGGGGACCCAGTACTTC

V gene: TRBV7-8
CDR3 length: 15
D gene: .
clone size: .
J gene: TRBJ1-5
CDR3 protein: CASTADAAFNQPQHF
CDR3 DNA: TGTGCCAGCACCGCAGACGCGGCATTCAATCAGCCCCAGCATTTT

V gene: TRBV7-2
CDR3 length: 14
D gene: .
clone size: .
J gene: TRBJ1-4
CDR3 protein: CASSLDGPWEKLFF
CDR3 DNA: TGTGCCAGCAGCTTGGACGGTCCGTGGGAAAAACTGTTTTTT

V gene: TRBV19
CDR3 length: 13
D gene: .
clone size: .
J gene: TRBJ2-1
CDR3 protein: CASSRDFYNEQFF
CDR3 DNA: TGTGCCAGTAGTAGGGATTTTTACAATGAGCAGTTCTTC

V gene: TRBV7-6
CDR3 length: 14
D gene: TRBD1
clone size: .
J gene: TRBJ1-4
CDR3 protein: CASSLDRGREKLFF
CDR3 DNA: TGTGCCAGCAGCCTCGACAGGGGGCGAGAAAAACTGTTTTTT

V gene: TRBV5-1
CDR3 length: 13
D gene: .
clone size: .
J gene: TRBJ1-1
CDR3 protein: CASSLAGLTEAFF
CDR3 DNA: TGCGCCAGCAGCTTGGCGGGTTTGACTGAAGCTTTCTTT